This T cell receptor beta chain was observed in a study of T cell changes during pregnancy in multiple sclerosis. V gave up 1 base and J gave up 0 bases; unmatched junction bases: 4. CDR1 is PRHDT and CDR2 is FYEKMQ in the germline V gene (reference sequence). This CDR3 has 16 amino acids. TCRdb keeps only in-frame clones here, not all; method: immunoSEQ multiplex PCR. The table includes 45,000 to 55,000 clones, 92% detected once. The chain employs TRBV13 and TRBJ1-1; 8 bases line up with TRBD1. The starting material was peripheral blood, obtained in the third trimester of pregnancy. The sequence was obtained from a female donor with multiple sclerosis, enrolled in a pregnancy study. The CDR3 DNA sequence: TGTGCCAGCAGCTTAGCAACAGGGGGTATGAACACTGAAGCTTTCTTT. This translates into CASSLATGGMNTEAFF.